The 27 T cell receptor beta chains listed next were all sequenced from one sample in a study of blood T cell repertoires in COVID-19. The table came from immunoSEQ multiplex PCR; TCRdb's copy has only in-frame clones and leaves some out. The sample records 230,000 or so clones, 70% to 90% being singletons. The specimen was PBMCs or T cells enriched from blood (not recorded which). The receptors derive from a woman in her forties or fifties with acute COVID-19.

This chain joins TRBV30 and TRBJ1-3, with 7 bases lining up with TRBD1. The CDR3 totals 16 residues. The J segment lost 4 bases and the V segment lost 5 bases, leaving 14 bases of the junction unmatched. Germline V CDR1 and CDR2: GTSNPN, SVGIG (reference sequence). CDR3 sequence: CAWGEKGRGTGNTIYF. CDR3 coding DNA: TGTGCCTGGGGCGAAAAAGGCAGGGGGACAGGAAACACCATATATTTT.

This clone was seen more than once but under ten times. V gene TRBV12-3 or TRBV12-4 combines with J gene TRBJ2-7; 8 bases agree with TRBD1. This CDR3 has 13 amino acids. The V segment lost 2 bases and the J segment 4 bases; nucleotides outside the gene matches: 1. The CDR3 nucleotides read TGTGCCAGCAGTTTAACAGGGGGGTACGAGCAGTACTTC. Translated, it gives CASSLTGGYEQYF.

The sample holds one count of this clone. The J gene is TRBJ2-1, the V gene TRBV19; D is possibly TRBD2 (6 bases). V was shortened by 3 bases and J by 4 bases, with 16 bases between the two germline ends. Per germline, CDR1 LNHDA and CDR2 SQIVND (reference sequence). The CDR3 runs to 16 residues. The CDR3 bases are TGTGCCAGTAGTATTCCCGGGAGAGGAGTTTACAATGAGCAGTTCTTC. It specifies CASSIPGRGVYNEQFF.

This rearrangement joins TRBV6-6 to TRBJ2-1; D remains ambiguous. The CDR3 covers 13 residues. The V and J ends lost 4 bases and 8 bases respectively, with 12 bases between them. The V gene's germline CDR1 is MNHNY and CDR2 SVGAGI (reference sequence). The DNA for the CDR3 is TGTGCCAGCAGTTCCCATGCGGTCCATGAGCAGTTCTTC. Translating it yields CASSSHAVHEQFF.

The DNA for the CDR3 is TGTGCCTCCTCCGCCCGGCAGGCTTGGGGCTACACCTTC. It encodes CASSARQAWGYTF. This chain joins TRBV6-5 and TRBJ1-2; D is unclear. The germline CDR1 and CDR2 sequences are MNHEY and SVGAGI. V dropped 11 bases and J dropped 8 bases, with 21 bases sitting between them. The CDR3 has 13 amino acids.

V is TRBV28 and J is TRBJ1-2, with D possibly matching TRBD1 (5 bases). This CDR3 comprises 13 residues. The V gene's germline CDR1 is MDHEN and CDR2 SYDVKM. Trimming pared 2 bases from V and 8 bases from J, leaving 12 bases between. Here the CDR3 reads CASSLGQGPGYTF. The DNA for the CDR3 is TGTGCCAGCAGTTTAGGGCAGGGCCCCGGCTACACCTTC.

This sequence joins TRBV9 and TRBJ1-4; TRBD1 matches at 7 bases. Per germline, CDR1 SGDLS and CDR2 YYNGEE. CDR3 length: 15 residues. Trimming removed 0 bases from V and 4 bases from J; junction bases left unmatched: 3. CDR3 sequence (DNA): TGTGCCAGCAGCGTAGATGGACAGGTTAATGAAAAACTGTTTTTT. As protein: CASSVDGQVNEKLFF.

This clone came up once. This chain joins TRBV3-1 (or the pseudogene TRBV3-2) and TRBJ1-1; perhaps TRBD1 as D (5 bases). In germline, CDR1 is LGHDT, CDR2 YNNKEL (reference sequence). CDR3 size: 14 residues. V shed 1 base and J shed 7 bases, with 13 bases lying between them. The DNA for the CDR3 is TGTGCCAGCAGCCAAGGGGCGTGGGGCCGTGAAGCTTTCTTT. Protein product: CASSQGAWGREAFF.

The count of this clone is one. The chain has TRBV30 and TRBJ1-1; 7 bases align to TRBD1. The J segment lost 4 bases and the V segment lost 2 bases, leaving 10 bases of the junction unmatched. The CDR3 has 15 amino acids. In germline, CDR1 is GTSNPN, CDR2 SVGIG (reference sequence). CDR3 in amino acids: CAWSPWTGLGTEAFF. CDR3 DNA: TGTGCCTGGAGTCCCTGGACAGGTTTGGGCACTGAAGCTTTCTTT.

In DNA, the CDR3 is TGCAGCGTTTTAAGGGGGGCGGGAGCTAGCACAGATACGCAGTATTTT. Its protein product is CSVLRGAGASTDTQYF. V is TRBV29-1 and J is TRBJ2-3; D may be TRBD2 (7 bases). Germline CDR1 reads SQVTM; CDR2 reads ANQGSEA. The V end lost 5 bases, the J end lost 0 bases, and 18 bases lay between the germline ends. The CDR3 runs 16 residues.

This clone occurred a few times. The chain uses TRBV3-1 (or the pseudogene TRBV3-2) and TRBJ2-4, with a possible D match to TRBD2 (6 bases). Germline CDR1 reads LGHDT; CDR2 reads YNNKEL (reference sequence). The CDR3 covers 13 residues. V lost 3 bases to trimming and J lost 8 bases, with 11 bases between them. This chain's CDR3 is CASSQARRDIQYF. CDR3 nucleotide sequence: TGTGCCAGCAGCCAGGCCAGGAGGGACATTCAGTACTTC.

This clone came up a few times. The rearrangement uses TRBV12-3 or TRBV12-4 and TRBJ1-2, with no clear D. V lost 3 bases to trimming and J lost 8 bases, with 10 bases between them. CDR3 length equals 12 residues. The chain's CDR3 is CASSLAGGGYTF. The CDR3 nucleotides are TGTGCCAGCAGTTTGGCAGGAGGCGGCTACACCTTC.

CDR3: CASSLAVQPQHF. CDR3 in DNA: TGTGCCAGCAGTTTAGCAGTTCAGCCCCAGCATTTT. The chain uses TRBV28 and TRBJ1-5; unclear D gene. The CDR3 sequence is 12 residues long. The germline CDR1 and CDR2 sequences are MDHEN and SYDVKM. Trimming cost V 2 bases and J 6 bases, with 5 bases left between them.

The V and J genes are TRBV7-2 and TRBJ2-1; 9 bases are shared with TRBD2. Germline trimming cut 4 bases from V and 10 bases from J; bases unmatched to any gene: 11. The CDR3 sequence is 15 residues long. CDR1 and CDR2 (germline): SGHTA, FQGNSA. The CDR3 DNA is TGTGCCAGCAGCTGGCCTAGCGGGAAAGAGTGGGAGCAGTTCTTC. Its translation: CASSWPSGKEWEQFF.

The V gene is TRBV5-1, the J gene TRBJ1-2, with D hard to call. Germline values: CDR1 SGHRS, CDR2 YFSETQ. With 0 bases removed from V and 4 bases from J, the gap between germline ends came to 10 bases. There are 14 residues in the CDR3. The CDR3 protein is CASSLAGGFYGYTF. CDR3 sequence (DNA): TGCGCCAGCAGCTTGGCGGGTGGGTTCTATGGCTACACCTTC. The full variable domain, its missing parts supplied by reference TRBV5-1 and TRBJ1-2, is KAGVTQTPRYLIKTRGQQVTLSCSPISGHRSVSWYQQTPGQGLQFLFEYFSETQRNKGNFPGRFSGRQFSNSRSEMNVSTLELGDSALYLCASSLAGGFYGYTFGSGTRLTVV.

The gene calls are TRBV5-1 and TRBJ2-3; D uncertain. The CDR3 totals 13 residues. Germline-derived CDR1 and CDR2 are SGHRS and YFSETQ. V was trimmed by 6 bases and J by 6 bases, leaving 14 bases between them. Written as DNA, the CDR3 is TGCGCCAGCACCACGATAGGAGCGGATACGCAGTATTTT. Amino acid sequence: CASTTIGADTQYF.

The genes are TRBV27 and TRBJ2-7; D possibly corresponds to TRBD2 (5 bases). The CDR3 is 11 amino acids. V shed 6 bases and J shed 6 bases, with 9 bases lying between them. Germline CDR1 and CDR2: MNHEY and SMNVEV (reference sequence). The CDR3 DNA sequence: TGTGCCAGCAGACTAGAGGGCGAGCAGTACTTC. Amino acid sequence: CASRLEGEQYF.

The chain has TRBV7-3 and TRBJ2-3, with a weak D call TRBD2 (6 bases). CDR1 is SGHTA, CDR2 FQGTGA, per germline. The germline V and J ends were trimmed by 4 bases and 2 bases, with 10 bases remaining between them. The CDR3 length is 14 residues. CDR3 residues: CASSWEAYTDTQYF. CDR3 DNA: TGTGCCAGCAGCTGGGAGGCATACACAGATACGCAGTATTTT.

This clone was observed a few times. The gene calls are TRBV29-1 and TRBJ1-1; the D gene is possibly TRBD1 (5 bases). The V end was cut by 4 bases, the J end by 6 bases, with 15 bases between. This CDR3 spans 13 amino acids. In germline, CDR1 is SQVTM, CDR2 ANQGSEA. This CDR3 is CSVVETWGAEAFF. In DNA, the CDR3 is TGCAGCGTTGTGGAAACGTGGGGGGCTGAAGCTTTCTTT.

The chain couples TRBV28 to TRBJ2-7, with D possibly TRBD2 on 5 matching bases. The CDR3 is 12 residues long. Trimming removed 4 bases from V and 5 bases from J, with 9 bases in between. Looked up from germline, CDR1 is MDHEN and CDR2 is SYDVKM. The CDR3 DNA follows: TGTGCCAGCAGTTCGGGGTACCACGAGCAGTACTTC. Protein product: CASSSGYHEQYF. Drawing the rest from reference TRBV28 and TRBJ2-7, the complete variable domain is DVKVTQSSRYLVKRTGEKVFLECVQDMDHENMFWYRQDPGLGLRLIYFSYDVKMKEKGDIPEGYSVSREKKERFSLILESASTNQTSMYLCASSSGYHEQYFGPGTRLTVT.

This clone was observed a single time. The V call is TRBV9, the J call TRBJ2-3; 14 nucleotides line up with TRBD2. CDR1 SGDLS and CDR2 YYNGEE come from the germline V gene. CDR3 length: 18 amino acids. The ends lost 3 bases at V and 3 bases at J; junction bases unmatched: 9. The CDR3 DNA reads as TGTGCCAGCAGCGAGGGACTAGCGGGAGTGCTTCCGACAGATACGCAGTATTTT. Its translation is CASSEGLAGVLPTDTQYF.

This rearrangement joins TRBV14 to TRBJ1-1; D remains unclear. The CDR3 spans 13 residues. Germline CDR1 is SGHDN and CDR2 is FVKESK. The germline V and J ends were trimmed by 1 base and 5 bases, with 8 bases remaining between them. This CDR3 reads CASSQGRETEAFF. The CDR3 nucleotides read TGTGCCAGCAGCCAAGGACGGGAGACTGAAGCTTTCTTT.

V and J are TRBV3-1 (or the pseudogene TRBV3-2) and TRBJ2-5, with 9 bases aligning to TRBD2. The ends lost 4 bases at V and 7 bases at J; junction bases unmatched: 7. The CDR3 has 14 amino acids. The germline gives CDR1 LGHDT, CDR2 YNNKEL (reference sequence). The CDR3 sequence is CASSPLGAGGTQYF. CDR3 nucleotide sequence: TGTGCCAGCAGCCCCTTGGGAGCGGGGGGGACCCAGTACTTC.

This clone was picked up a small number of times. The rearrangement joins TRBV28 to TRBJ1-2; 7 bases map to TRBD1. The CDR3 is 13 residues long. The ends lost 10 bases at V and 0 bases at J; junction bases unmatched: 5. From germline, CDR1 is MDHEN and CDR2 SYDVKM. The CDR3: CATRDRSNYGYTF. CDR3 coding DNA: TGTGCCACCCGGGACAGATCTAACTATGGCTACACCTTC.

The V call is TRBV30, the J call TRBJ1-2; 8 bases line up with TRBD1. With V trimmed by 6 bases and J by 7 bases, 10 bases remained unmatched. Germline-derived CDR1 and CDR2 are GTSNPN and SVGIG (reference sequence). The CDR3 spans 13 residues. The CDR3: CACPGQGTAGYTF. For the CDR3, the DNA is TGTGCCTGCCCAGGACAGGGTACCGCTGGCTACACCTTC. The variable domain in full, completed from reference TRBV30 and TRBJ1-2, reads SQTIHQWPATLVQPVGSPLSLECTVEGTSNPNLYWYRQAAGRGLQLLFYSVGIGQISSEVPQNLSASRPQDRQFILSSKKLLLSDSGFYLCACPGQGTAGYTFGSGTRLTVV.

The V call is TRBV29-1, the J call TRBJ2-3, with 10 nucleotides matching TRBD2. The CDR3 runs to 16 residues. The junction had 7 bases not matched to a gene; V was cut back by 4 bases and J by 0 bases. Per the germline V gene, CDR1 is SQVTM and CDR2 is ANQGSEA. Here the CDR3 reads CSVGASGSTSTDTQYF. DNA for the CDR3: TGCAGCGTTGGGGCTAGCGGGAGCACTAGCACAGATACGCAGTATTTT.

The chain uses TRBV5-6 and TRBJ2-7, with TRBD2 matching 7 bases. The CDR3 is made up of 15 amino acids. The V gene's germline CDR1 is SGHDT and CDR2 YYEEEE. The V and J ends lost 1 base and 2 bases, in that order; junction bases with no gene match: 6. CDR3 nucleotide sequence: TGTGCCAGCAGCTTGTTGGCAGGGAGGGCCTACGAGCAGTACTTC. It is translated as CASSLLAGRAYEQYF.